Presented here are 17 T cell receptor beta chains from one specimen sequenced in a study of blood T cells in healthy people across ages. Combining a sample-barcoded 5' primer with a J-beta primer mix, a second PCR ran for about 7 to 11 cycles. MiXCR was run by TCRdb on the 5' RACE reads, yielding one entry per CDR3 protein. Among 1,100,000 or so distinct CDR3 sequences listed, 40% to 45% were seen once. Sequenced input: blood. The receptors shown here come from a woman aged 60-70 years in good health.

The chain combines TRBV10-1 with TRBJ2-4, with D unresolved. The tail of the sequence fits TRBJ2-7 better, so the J call may be wrong. The CDR3 contains 12 residues. Germline assignment: CDR1 WNHNN and CDR2 SYGVQD (reference sequence). This CDR3 reads CASSDYPSEQYF. The CDR3 bases are TGCGCCAGCAGTGATTACCCCTCCGAGCAGTACTTC.

This clonotype has more than one count but fewer than ten. The chain uses TRBV29-1 and TRBJ2-2; 14 nucleotides align to TRBD2. Trimming removed 7 bases from V and 2 bases from J; junction bases left unmatched: 6. The germline gives CDR1 SQVTM, CDR2 ANQGSEA. The CDR3 totals 16 residues. In DNA, the CDR3 is TGCAGCGACAAGACTAGCGGGAGGGATAACACCGGGGAGCTGTTTTTT. Its translation: CSDKTSGRDNTGELFF.

Of note for this clonotype: A read error may be the cause here, since a much bigger clone is one base away. The rearrangement links TRBV4-1 to TRBJ2-5; D perhaps matches TRBD1 (5 bases). V was clipped by 0 bases and J by 13 bases, with 18 bases between them. Per the germline V gene, CDR1 is MGHRA and CDR2 is YSYEKL. The length of the CDR3 is 14 residues. CDR3 nucleotides: TGCGCCAGCAGCCAAGACGCTACAGGTTGGGCTCCGTACTTC. It encodes CASSQDATGWAPYF.

This clonotype was counted a few times. The chain links TRBV5-1 to TRBJ1-2; D remains ambiguous. The CDR3 is 14 residues long. CDR1 SGHRS and CDR2 YFSETQ come from the germline V gene. Trimming left V 0 bases short and J 4 bases short, with 10 bases between. CDR3 sequence: CASSLASTAYGYTF. The DNA of the CDR3 is TGCGCCAGCAGCTTGGCATCGACCGCCTATGGCTACACCTTC.

This sequence joins TRBV5-6 and TRBJ2-5; TRBD2 agrees at 13 bases. The ends lost 3 bases at V and 7 bases at J; junction bases unmatched: 6. CDR1 SGHDT and CDR2 YYEEEE come from the germline V gene. The CDR3 covers 15 residues. The CDR3 protein is CASSSGLAGSGTQYF. CDR3 nucleotides: TGTGCCAGCAGCTCGGGACTAGCGGGAAGTGGGACCCAGTACTTC.

The chain carries TRBV5-1 and TRBJ1-5; 9 positions agree with TRBD1. Germline loops: CDR1 SGHRS, CDR2 YFSETQ. V lost 4 bases to trimming and J lost 5 bases; unmatched junction nucleotides: 7. This CDR3 has 15 amino acids. This chain's CDR3 is CASSTGTGMDQPQHF. CDR3 coding DNA: TGCGCCAGCAGCACCGGGACAGGGATGGATCAGCCCCAGCATTTT.

V and J are TRBV7-2 and TRBJ2-1, with 9 bases that match TRBD1. The CDR3 extends over 14 amino acids. Germline CDR1 SGHTA, CDR2 FQGNSA. J lost 7 bases, V lost 3 bases, and 4 bases had no gene match. The CDR3 sequence is CASSFGTGQNEQFF. As DNA, the CDR3 is TGTGCCAGCAGCTTCGGGACAGGGCAGAATGAGCAGTTCTTC.

In regard to this clonotype: A read error may produce the germline difference seen at one junction end. V gene TRBV3-1 combines with J gene TRBJ1-6; D is unresolved. This CDR3 comprises 15 residues. From germline, CDR1 is LGHDT and CDR2 YNNKEL (reference sequence). CDR3: CAGSQVMGVLSPLHF. DNA for the CDR3: TGTGCCGGCAGCCAAGTTATGGGCGTCCTATCACCCCTCCACTTT.

The genes are TRBV28 and TRBJ2-1, with D unresolved. The CDR3 spans 11 residues. The V end lost 5 bases, the J end lost 9 bases, and 8 bases lay between the germline ends. Germline CDR1 MDHEN, CDR2 SYDVKM. The DNA of the CDR3 is TGTGCCAGCAGTCGGTTGAGTGAGCAGTTCTTC. It encodes CASSRLSEQFF.

This chain uses TRBV10-3 with TRBJ2-3; the D is unclear. The germline gives CDR1 ENHRY, CDR2 SYGVKD. V was shortened by 0 bases and J by 2 bases, with 9 bases between the two germline ends. This CDR3 region has 15 residues. The CDR3 DNA is TGTGCCATCAGTGAGTCGAGAGTCCTCACAGATACGCAGTATTTT. Translated, it gives CAISESRVLTDTQYF.

This CDR3 reads CASSLAETSRGEQFF. The DNA of the CDR3 is TGTGCCAGCAGCTTAGCTGAGACTAGCAGGGGTGAGCAGTTCTTC. The chain combines TRBV7-2 with TRBJ2-1; possible D gene TRBD2, 7 bases. The CDR3 totals 15 residues. In germline, CDR1 is SGHTA, CDR2 FQGNSA. V was cut by 0 bases and J by 9 bases, with 15 bases left in between.

Notes on this clonotype: This clone may be a read error of a much larger clone one base away. V is TRBV29-1 and J is TRBJ2-7, with TRBD1 identical over 8 bases. The CDR3 is 14 residues long. The V segment lost 1 base and the J segment 4 bases; nucleotides outside the gene matches: 6. Germline V CDR1 and CDR2: SQVTM, ANQGSEA. CDR3: CSVEGPGQGYEQYF. As DNA, the CDR3 is TGCAGCGTTGAAGGTCCAGGACAGGGTTACGAGCAGTACTTC.

The J gene is TRBJ2-5, the V gene TRBV13; a possible D gene is TRBD2 (5 bases). Germline V lookup: CDR1 PRHDT, CDR2 FYEKMQ (reference sequence). CDR3 length: 14 residues. The V end lost 7 bases, the J end lost 4 bases, and 16 bases lay between the germline ends. CDR3 sequence (DNA): TGTGCCAGCAAGAAGGGAGTTGGTGGAGAGACCCAGTACTTC. It specifies CASKKGVGGETQYF.

This clonotype was seen only a few times. The J gene is TRBJ2-7, the V gene TRBV6-5, with 9 bases aligning to TRBD1. Germline V gene lookup returns CDR1 MNHEY and CDR2 SVGAGI. Trimming took 7 bases from V and 2 from J; bases not matched to a gene: 6. The CDR3 is made up of 14 amino acids. CDR3 residues: CASKSGTGPYEQYF. CDR3 sequence (DNA): TGTGCCAGCAAGTCCGGGACAGGGCCCTACGAGCAGTACTTC.

This clonotype was detected a few times. V gene TRBV7-3 combines with J gene TRBJ2-3; D ambiguous. The germline CDR1 and CDR2 sequences are SGHTA and FQGTGA. The CDR3 sequence is 17 residues long. V was pared by 1 base and J by 0 bases, with 14 bases between. CDR3 nucleotides: TGTGCCAGCAGCTTAAGGGGTAGGAGCTTAAGCACAGATACGCAGTATTTT. It yields the protein CASSLRGRSLSTDTQYF.

This clonotype has a handful of counts. The V call is TRBV27, the J call TRBJ2-7; unclear D gene. V lost 6 bases to trimming and J lost 4 bases, with 13 bases between them. The CDR3 runs to 13 residues. In germline, CDR1 is MNHEY, CDR2 SMNVEV (reference sequence). The CDR3 DNA reads as TGTGCCAGCAGCCCCTTGTTAGGGTACGAGCAGTACTTC. This sequence encodes CASSPLLGYEQYF.

In this sample, this clonotype turned up a few times. The chain couples TRBV2 to TRBJ1-2, with 7 bases fitting TRBD1. CDR3 length equals 13 residues. Unmatched junction bases numbered 4, after V lost 5 bases and J lost 4 bases. CDR1 is SNHLY, CDR2 FYNNEI, per germline. The CDR3 nucleotides read TGTGCCAGCAGTTCTACAGGGGCCTATGGCTACACCTTC. Amino acids: CASSSTGAYGYTF.